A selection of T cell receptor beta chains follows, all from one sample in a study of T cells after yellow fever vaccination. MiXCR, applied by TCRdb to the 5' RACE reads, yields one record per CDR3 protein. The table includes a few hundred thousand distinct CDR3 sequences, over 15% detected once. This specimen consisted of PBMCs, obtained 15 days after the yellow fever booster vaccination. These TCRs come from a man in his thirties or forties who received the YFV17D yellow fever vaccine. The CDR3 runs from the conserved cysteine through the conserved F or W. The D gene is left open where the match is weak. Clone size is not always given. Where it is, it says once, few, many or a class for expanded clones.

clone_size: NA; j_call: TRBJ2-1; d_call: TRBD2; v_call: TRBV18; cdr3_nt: TGTGCCAGCTCACCAAGGCGGGAGAGGTTGGATGAGCAGTTCTTC; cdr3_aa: CASSPRRERLDEQFF
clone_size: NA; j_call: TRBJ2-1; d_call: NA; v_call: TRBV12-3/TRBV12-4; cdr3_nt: TGTGCCAGCAGTTTATTCCGGGCCAACAATGAGCAGTTCTTC; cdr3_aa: CASSLFRANNEQFF
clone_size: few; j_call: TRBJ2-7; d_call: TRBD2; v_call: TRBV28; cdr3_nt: TGTGCCAGCAGTTTCCACAGCGGGGGTCTTGCTGGGGAGCAGTACTTC; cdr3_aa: CASSFHSGGLAGEQYF
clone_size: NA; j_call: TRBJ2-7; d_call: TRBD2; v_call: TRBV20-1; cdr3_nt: TGCAGTGCTAGGGCGACTAGCGGGGCCGCCCACGAGCAGTACTTC; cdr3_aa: CSARATSGAAHEQYF
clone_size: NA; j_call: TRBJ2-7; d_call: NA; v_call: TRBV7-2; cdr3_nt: TGTGCCAGCAGCACCCGCCAGGGGTACGAGCAGTACTTC; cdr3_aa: CASSTRQGYEQYF
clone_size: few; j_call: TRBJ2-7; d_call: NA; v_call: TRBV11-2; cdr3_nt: TGTGCCAGCAGCTCGATCCGCCTTGCGGACGTCTCCTACGAGCAGTACTTC; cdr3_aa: CASSSIRLADVSYEQYF
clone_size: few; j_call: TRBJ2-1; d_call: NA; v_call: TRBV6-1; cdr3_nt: TGTGCCAGCAGTGAGACCGACAGGATCTCCTACAATGAGCAGTTCTTC; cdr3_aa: CASSETDRISYNEQFF
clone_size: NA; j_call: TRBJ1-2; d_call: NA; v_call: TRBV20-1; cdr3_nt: TGCAGTGCTGACAGCGGTGGAGGCTACACCTTC; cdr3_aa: CSADSGGGYTF
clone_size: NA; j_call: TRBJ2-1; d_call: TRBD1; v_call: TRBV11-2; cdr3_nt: TGTGCCAGCAGCAAGGGACAGGGGCAGTTCTTC; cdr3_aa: CASSKGQGQFF
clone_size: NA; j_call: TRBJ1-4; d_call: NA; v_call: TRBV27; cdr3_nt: TGTGCCAGCAGCACAGGGATCTGGGATGAAAAACTGTTTTTT; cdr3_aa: CASSTGIWDEKLFF
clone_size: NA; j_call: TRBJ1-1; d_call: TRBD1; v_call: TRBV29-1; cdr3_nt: TGCAGCGCGCGACCCAGGGGGGAGGGGACTGAAGCTTTCTTT; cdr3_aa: CSARPRGEGTEAFF
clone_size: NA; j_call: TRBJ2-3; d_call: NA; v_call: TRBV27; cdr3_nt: TGTGCCAGCAGTTTTTGGCTAAACACAGATACGCAGTATTTT; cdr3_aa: CASSFWLNTDTQYF
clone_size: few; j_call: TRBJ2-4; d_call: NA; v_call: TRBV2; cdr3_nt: TGTGCCAGCAGTGAAGGCGCAGGCGGCGCATCGGACATTCAGTACTTC; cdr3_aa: CASSEGAGGASDIQYF
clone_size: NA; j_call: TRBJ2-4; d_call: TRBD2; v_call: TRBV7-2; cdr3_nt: TGTGCCAGCAGTTTAGGACTAGCGTGGGTAACCAAAAACATTCAGTACTTC; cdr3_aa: CASSLGLAWVTKNIQYF
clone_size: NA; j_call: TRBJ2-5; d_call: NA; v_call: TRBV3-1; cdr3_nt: TGTGCCAGCAGCCAATACAAGTCGGTGTTGGTCCAAGAGACCCAGTACTTC; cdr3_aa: CASSQYKSVLVQETQYF
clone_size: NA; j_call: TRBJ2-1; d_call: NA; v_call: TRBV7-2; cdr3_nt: TGTGCCAGCAGTTCGAAGGACGGCGGTGGTTGGAGGCAGTTCTTC; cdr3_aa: CASSSKDGGGWRQFF
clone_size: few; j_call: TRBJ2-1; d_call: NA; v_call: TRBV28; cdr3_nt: TGTGCCAGCAGTTTAGTGCGTAACCTTTTGGGTGAGCAGTTCTTC; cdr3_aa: CASSLVRNLLGEQFF
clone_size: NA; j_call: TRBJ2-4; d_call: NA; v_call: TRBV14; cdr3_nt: TGTGCCAGCAGCCAAGATAGGAACATTCAGTACTTC; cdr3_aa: CASSQDRNIQYF
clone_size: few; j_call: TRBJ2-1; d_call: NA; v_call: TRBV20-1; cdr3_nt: TGCAGTGCTAGAGGTGACCTTTCCTCCTACAATGAGCAGTTCTTC; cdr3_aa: CSARGDLSSYNEQFF
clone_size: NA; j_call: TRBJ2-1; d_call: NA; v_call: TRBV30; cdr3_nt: TGTGCCTGGATTAGCGGCGGCTACAATGAGCAGTTCTTC; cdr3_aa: CAWISGGYNEQFF
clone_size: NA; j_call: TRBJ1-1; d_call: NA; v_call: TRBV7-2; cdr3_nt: TGTGCCAGCAGCTTCGGGGCAAGGGACACTGAAGCTTTCTTT; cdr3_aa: CASSFGARDTEAFF